One sample yielded the 14 T cell receptor beta chains listed below, sequenced in a study of blood T cell repertoires in COVID-19. This table comes from immunoSEQ multiplex PCR, and its TCRdb copy is limited to in-frame clones, with some not included. The sample holds hundreds of thousands of clones, 80% to 90% seen once. Sequenced input: PBMCs or T cells enriched from blood (not recorded which). These receptors were obtained from a man under 40 who had recovered from COVID-19.

As DNA, the CDR3 is TGTGCCAGCAGTGAAGACCAGGGTCCCCAGCATTTT. Amino acid sequence: CASSEDQGPQHF. The chain combines TRBV2 with TRBJ1-5; D perhaps matches TRBD1 (5 bases). This CDR3 has 12 amino acids. Trimming took off 1 base at V and 10 bases at J, with 8 bases between the two ends. Germline V CDR1 and CDR2: SNHLY, FYNNEI. Full variable domain (remainder filled in from reference TRBV2 and TRBJ1-5): EPEVTQTPSHQVTQMGQEVILRCVPISNHLYFYWYRQILGQKVEFLVSFYNNEISEKSEIFDDQFSVERPDGSNFTLKIRSTKLEDSAMYFCASSEDQGPQHFGDGTRLSIL.

The chain couples TRBV27 to TRBJ1-6, with D possibly matching TRBD1 (6 bases). V gave up 6 bases and J gave up 6 bases, with 12 bases separating them. Germline lookup yields CDR1 MNHEY and CDR2 SMNVEV (reference sequence). The CDR3 consists of 14 residues. The CDR3 DNA reads as TGTGCCAGCAGAAATCAGGGGCCTAATTCACCCCTCCACTTT. The encoded protein is CASRNQGPNSPLHF.

The gene calls are TRBV27 and TRBJ1-6; a weak D match, TRBD1 (5 bases). Trimming removed 3 bases at V and 4 bases at J, with 7 bases between. CDR1 and CDR2 (germline): MNHEY, SMNVEV (reference sequence). This CDR3 is 14 amino acids long. CDR3 sequence (DNA): TGTGCCAGCAGTTTTCGGGGGTATAATTCACCCCTCCACTTT. This encodes CASSFRGYNSPLHF.

The chain has TRBV6-5 and TRBJ1-2; no clear D gene. Looked up from germline, CDR1 is MNHEY and CDR2 is SVGAGI. The CDR3 totals 14 residues. V was shortened by 5 bases and J by 8 bases, with 18 bases between the two germline ends. The CDR3 protein is CASSLAHPTRGYTF. CDR3 in DNA: TGTGCCAGCAGTCTAGCTCACCCCACTAGGGGCTACACCTTC.

For the CDR3, the DNA is TGTGCCAGCGACATCGGGGGTGTCTTGAGCAATCAGCCCCAGCATTTT. This encodes CASDIGGVLSNQPQHF. The V gene is TRBV5-8, the J gene TRBJ1-5; D is perhaps TRBD1 (5 bases). This CDR3 has 16 amino acids. Trimming removed 7 bases from V and 1 base from J, with 18 bases in between. Germline V gene lookup returns CDR1 SGHTS and CDR2 YDEGEE.

V usage is TRBV2 and J usage is TRBJ2-5; TRBD1 is a possible D gene (6 bases). V lost 3 bases, J lost 4 bases, and 15 bases lay in between. The CDR3 length is 15 residues. CDR1 is SNHLY, CDR2 FYNNEI, per germline. The CDR3 coding sequence is TGTGCCAGCAGTGAGGCCAGGGGAAAGATAGAGACCCAGTACTTC. Translating gives CASSEARGKIETQYF.

The CDR3 reads CASSLASGLAGGEQYF. In nucleotides, the CDR3 is TGTGCCAGCAGCTTAGCGTCTGGACTAGCGGGAGGGGAGCAGTACTTC. The chain has TRBV7-2 and TRBJ2-7; the match to TRBD2 covers 15 bases. The J segment lost 7 bases and the V segment lost 0 bases, leaving 4 bases of the junction unmatched. The CDR3 length is 16 residues. CDR1 is SGHTA, CDR2 FQGNSA, per germline. The variable domain in full, completed from reference TRBV7-2 and TRBJ2-7, reads GAGVSQSPSNKVTEKGKDVELRCDPISGHTALYWYRQSLGQGLEFLIYFQGNSAPDKSGLPSDRFSAERTGGSVSTLTIQRTQQEDSAVYLCASSLASGLAGGEQYFGPGTRLTVT.

The J gene is TRBJ2-5, the V gene TRBV5-8, with D possibly TRBD1 on 5 matching bases. V lost 2 bases and J 2 bases, leaving 10 bases between the germline ends. Germline-derived CDR1 and CDR2 are SGHTS and YDEGEE. The CDR3 consists of 14 residues. CDR3 protein: CASSLSDSQETQYF. DNA of the CDR3: TGTGCCAGCAGCTTATCCGACAGTCAAGAGACCCAGTACTTC.

V and J are TRBV4-1 and TRBJ1-3; D not resolved. This CDR3 contains 18 residues. Germline CDR1 reads MGHRA; CDR2 reads YSYEKL. V lost 0 bases to trimming and J lost 2 bases, with 17 bases between them. The CDR3 nucleotides read TGCGCCAGCAGCCAAGACCACCCAGCGGCCCGAGCTGGAAACACCATATATTTT. This codes for CASSQDHPAARAGNTIYF.

The rearrangement uses TRBV19 and TRBJ1-5; D not certain. V lost 6 bases and J lost 7, with 13 bases in between. The germline V gene encodes CDR1 LNHDA and CDR2 SQIVND (reference sequence). CDR3 length: 13 amino acids. The CDR3 coding sequence is TGTGCCAGTAGCCCCCCAGATAACCAGCCCCAGCATTTT. It is translated as CASSPPDNQPQHF.

The chain joins TRBV3-1 (or the pseudogene TRBV3-2) to TRBJ1-1, with 8 bases identical to TRBD1. The CDR3 spans 16 residues. V lost 1 base and J lost 4; bases outside the gene matches: 8. The germline CDR1 and CDR2 sequences are LGHDT and YNNKEL (reference sequence). The chain's CDR3 is CASSQGAQGARTEAFF. The CDR3 DNA reads TGTGCCAGCAGCCAAGGGGCCCAGGGGGCGCGCACTGAAGCTTTCTTT.

The chain uses TRBV5-4 and TRBJ2-5; D is unclear. The V end lost 4 bases, the J end lost 5 bases, and 15 bases lay between the germline ends. Per germline, CDR1 SGHNT and CDR2 YYREEE (reference sequence). The CDR3 is made up of 14 amino acids. The CDR3 protein is CASSRPGFAETQYF. In nucleotides, the CDR3 is TGTGCCAGCAGCCGTCCGGGTTTTGCGGAGACCCAGTACTTC.

This rearrangement joins TRBV18 to TRBJ2-7; D is possibly TRBD1 (5 bases). Germline V gene lookup returns CDR1 KGHSH and CDR2 LQKENI. The CDR3 extends over 15 amino acids. V lost 5 bases and J lost 4, with 18 bases in between. The CDR3 reads CASSNRGFGDYEQYF. The CDR3 DNA sequence: TGTGCCAGCTCAAATAGGGGTTTTGGGGATTACGAGCAGTACTTC.

The V gene is TRBV6-5, the J gene TRBJ2-1; the D gene is possibly TRBD2 (5 bases). V was shortened by 5 bases and J by 9 bases, with 11 bases between the two germline ends. There are 12 residues in the CDR3. Germline assignment: CDR1 MNHEY and CDR2 SVGAGI. CDR3 nucleotide sequence: TGTGCCAGCAGTATAACTAGTCTTGAGCAGTTCTTC. Amino acids: CASSITSLEQFF.